This TCR beta chain was sequenced in a study of cytomegalovirus exposure and HLA in healthy donors. Study-wide results and limits: Later work showed greater clonal expansion in HLA-associated TCR beta chains than in equally common others. Follow-up analysis seemed to connect common viral pathogens with several of the most significant clusters identified. Differences between HLA loci emerged in a later analysis of TCR association rates, with DRB1 most and HLA-C fewest.

CDR3 size: 15 residues. The germline V gene encodes CDR1 SGHTA and CDR2 FQGTGA. V shed 6 bases, J shed 3 bases, and the junction held 5 bases outside the gene matches. The PCR had 60 Vbeta and 13 Jbeta primers. TCRdb's copy holds only in-frame clones and misses some; the assay was immunoSEQ multiplex PCR. The table for this sample gives roughly 60,000 clones. As for this clone: What it binds is unknown.

This clonotype originated in a woman between 18 and 30 years old in good health and CMV-seronegative. The specimen was PBMCs. The rearrangement uses TRBV7-3 and TRBJ2-3; 11 bases are shared with TRBD2. The CDR3: CASSLTSGETDTQYF. In DNA form, the CDR3 reads TGTGCCAGCAGTTTGACTAGCGGGGAGACAGATACGCAGTATTTT.